The rows below give T cell receptor beta chains drawn from one sample of a study of OX40 agonist ivuxolimab in advanced cancers. Sequenced by immunoSEQ multiplex PCR; TCRdb stores in-frame clones only, minus some. Found here are about 80,000 clones, 87% of them singletons; the top ten hold 6.2%. The material sequenced was CD4+ or CD8+ T cells sorted from blood, taken in a trial of the OX40 agonist ivuxolimab. The receptor set was obtained from an adult with an advanced solid tumor such as melanoma, head and neck, liver or kidney cancer. CDR3s include the opening cysteine and the closing phenylalanine or tryptophan. The D gene is left open where the match is weak. Some rows have no size entry. The others give once, few or many, or a class for an expanded clone.

14	TRBJ2-7	.	TRBV5-5	.	TGTGCCAGCAGCTCCTCGGTGGGAATCTACGAGCAGTACTTC	CASSSSVGIYEQYF
15	TRBJ2-1	once	TRBV5-1	.	TGCGCCAGCAGCTTGGGACAGCAGGGGACCAATGAGCAGTTCTTC	CASSLGQQGTNEQFF
15	TRBJ2-3	.	TRBV19	.	TGTGCCAGTAGCAAAACGGGGACCGTGCGAGATACGCAGTATTTT	CASSKTGTVRDTQYF
14	TRBJ1-1	.	TRBV6-1	.	TGTGCCAGCAGTGATCGGGGGGTAGTCACTGAAGCTTTCTTT	CASSDRGVVTEAFF
14	TRBJ1-5	.	TRBV19	TRBD1	TGTGCCAGTATCACGACAGGGCCGGGTCAGCCCCAGCATTTT	CASITTGPGQPQHF
16	TRBJ1-5	.	TRBV5-1	TRBD1	TGCGCCAGCAGCTTGGGGGACAGGGAGGGCAATCAGCCCCAGCATTTT	CASSLGDREGNQPQHF
14	TRBJ2-7	.	TRBV15	.	TGTGCCACCAGCAGAGATCGAAGCCAGGGAGAGCAGTACTTC	CATSRDRSQGEQYF
16	TRBJ1-4	once	TRBV5-5	.	TGTGCCAGCAGCTTTGGACGGGGGACCTTTAATGAAAAACTGTTTTTT	CASSFGRGTFNEKLFF
13	TRBJ1-1	.	TRBV5-6	.	TGTGCCAGCAGCCACCGGACTTACACTGAAGCTTTCTTT	CASSHRTYTEAFF
14	TRBJ2-1	.	TRBV7-3	TRBD2	TGTGCCAGCAGCTTTGGACTAGCGGCTAATGAGCAGTTCTTC	CASSFGLAANEQFF
15	TRBJ2-1	.	TRBV25-1	TRBD2	TGTGCCAGCAGTGAATATCCGGTGGGGGGGAATGAGCAGTTCTTC	CASSEYPVGGNEQFF
12	TRBJ1-1	.	TRBV18	.	TGTGCCAGCTCCCACCCCGGGACTGAAGCTTTCTTT	CASSHPGTEAFF
15	TRBJ1-1	.	TRBV21-1	.	TGTGCCAGCACCAGCCCGGGCTCGAACGACACTGAAGCTTTCTTT	CASTSPGSNDTEAFF
14	TRBJ2-5	.	TRBV4-1	.	TGCGCCAGCAGCCAGAGTCCAGGCCAAGAGACCCAGTACTTC	CASSQSPGQETQYF
15	TRBJ1-6	.	TRBV2	.	TGTGCCAGCAGTGACGGGGGCTCCTATAATTCACCCCTCCACTTT	CASSDGGSYNSPLHF
15	TRBJ1-1	.	TRBV10-3	TRBD1	TGTGCCATCAGTTTCAGGGGGGGAGGCGACACTGAAGCTTTCTTT	CAISFRGGGDTEAFF
14	TRBJ2-7	.	TRBV30	TRBD2	TGTGCCTGGAGCGGGACTAGCGGATACTACGAGCAGTACTTC	CAWSGTSGYYEQYF
14	TRBJ2-3	.	TRBV5-4	.	TGTGCCAGCAGCTTGGGCGGGAACACAGATACGCAGTATTTT	CASSLGGNTDTQYF
16	TRBJ1-6	.	TRBV5-4	.	TGTGCCAGCAGCTCATCTTTGGACCGGGGGGTTTCACCCCTCCACTTT	CASSSSLDRGVSPLHF
14	TRBJ1-6	.	TRBV10-1	.	TGCGCCAGCAGCGCTCCGGGTGGAAATTCACCCCTCCACTTT	CASSAPGGNSPLHF
14	TRBJ2-1	.	TRBV30	.	TGTGCCTGGAGTGTACTCCTAGGACCTAATGAGCAGTTCTTC	CAWSVLLGPNEQFF
16	TRBJ1-3	.	TRBV6-6	.	TGTGCCAGCAGTTACTTCTCACCAAGAGAGAGTAACACCATATATTTT	CASSYFSPRESNTIYF
14	TRBJ1-3	.	TRBV29-1	.	TGCAGCGCTAAGGACCGAGCCTCTGGAAACACCATATATTTT	CSAKDRASGNTIYF
16	TRBJ1-5	once	TRBV21-1	.	TGTGCCAGCAGCCCCGGGGACAGGGAGGACAATCAGCCCCAGCATTTT	CASSPGDREDNQPQHF
15	TRBJ2-5	.	TRBV9	.	TGTGCCAGCAGCCCGCGGGGTAGCGGCCAAGAGACCCAGTACTTC	CASSPRGSGQETQYF
12	TRBJ2-3	.	TRBV7-8	.	TGTGCCAGCAGCTCCCCCCCTAGTACGCAGTATTTT	CASSSPPSTQYF
13	TRBJ1-1	.	TRBV19	.	TGTGCCAGTAGTACCATCCAGAACACTGAAGCTTTCTTT	CASSTIQNTEAFF
15	TRBJ1-6	.	TRBV6-5	TRBD1	TGTGCCAGCAGTTACTCAGGGACAGCGCTTCGGGCCCTCCACTTT	CASSYSGTALRALHF
15	TRBJ1-5	.	TRBV19	.	TGTGCCAGTCGAGCGACAGGAAATAGCAATCAGCCCCAGCATTTT	CASRATGNSNQPQHF
15	TRBJ2-5	.	TRBV11-3	TRBD2	TGTGCCAGCAGCTTACGGACTAGCGGTCAAGAGACCCAGTACTTC	CASSLRTSGQETQYF
11	TRBJ2-7	.	TRBV29-1	.	TGCAGCGCCGACAGCGGCTACGAGCAGTACTTC	CSADSGYEQYF
16	TRBJ2-7	.	TRBV6-1	.	TGTGCCAGCAGTGAATCTGGGCGGCTAGCGATCTACGAGCAGTACTTC	CASSESGRLAIYEQYF
15	TRBJ2-2	.	TRBV5-6	TRBD2	TGTGCCAGCAGCTCCAGACTAGCATCGACCGGGGAGCTGTTTTTT	CASSSRLASTGELFF
16	TRBJ2-1	.	TRBV19	TRBD2	TGTGCCAGTAGTATTCGGGCTGGCGGGGGGTTCAATGAGCAGTTCTTC	CASSIRAGGGFNEQFF
15	TRBJ2-5	.	TRBV6-5	.	TGTGCCAGCAGTTACACGTTGACAGGTCAAGAGACCCAGTACTTC	CASSYTLTGQETQYF
12	TRBJ2-1	.	TRBV29-1	.	TGCAGCAAGGGGCTGGGTTTCGGTGAGCAGTTCTTC	CSKGLGFGEQFF
18	TRBJ2-3	.	TRBV5-1	TRBD2	TGCGCCAGCAGCCCCCGGACTAGCCTCCGTCTTAGCACAGATACGCAGTATTTT	CASSPRTSLRLSTDTQYF
17	TRBJ1-5	.	TRBV18	.	TGTGCCAGCTCACCACTTTTAGCGTCCGGGGGTAGACAGCCCCAGCATTTT	CASSPLLASGGRQPQHF
16	TRBJ2-3	.	TRBV6-6	TRBD2	TGTGCCAGCAGTATCCTAGGCGGGGGGAGCACAGATACGCAGTATTTT	CASSILGGGSTDTQYF
16	TRBJ2-1	.	TRBV7-7	TRBD2	TGTGCCAGCAGCCCGACCCGAGGGAGCGGGGGTAATGAGCAGTTCTTC	CASSPTRGSGGNEQFF
15	TRBJ1-5	.	TRBV4-2	.	TGTGCCAGCAGCCAAGACCAGGGAGGCAATCAGCCCCAGCATTTT	CASSQDQGGNQPQHF
17	TRBJ1-1	once	TRBV5-1	.	TGCGCCAGCAGCTTGGACGGGGGTGGCATTATGAACACTGAAGCTTTCTTT	CASSLDGGGIMNTEAFF
15	TRBJ2-7	.	TRBV6-6	TRBD2	TGTGCCAGCAGGTCCGCTAGCGGGAGGGGGCTCGAGCAGTACTTC	CASRSASGRGLEQYF
14	TRBJ1-6	.	TRBV6-5	.	TGTGCCAGCAGTTTGGGCCAGTATAATTCACCCCTCCACTTT	CASSLGQYNSPLHF
15	TRBJ2-7	.	TRBV7-8	.	TGTGCCAGCAGAAAGATGCCTGAAAGCTCCTACGAGCAGTACTTC	CASRKMPESSYEQYF
15	TRBJ1-1	.	TRBV7-3	TRBD1	TGTGCCAGCAGCTTAGGACAGGGGATGAACACTGAAGCTTTCTTT	CASSLGQGMNTEAFF